This T cell receptor (beta chain) stems from a study of cytomegalovirus exposure and HLA in healthy donors. Overall study results and limits: In an earlier analysis, about 90% or about 30%: the productive usage of most TCR beta V segments.

Comment on this clone: Its antigen is still unknown.

Amplification used 60 Vbeta primers and 13 Jbeta primers. Produced via immunoSEQ multiplex PCR; TCRdb's table is partial and in-frame only. The repertoire holds about 150,000 clones, with around 80% as singletons. V shed 8 bases, J shed 2 bases, and the junction held 5 bases outside the gene matches. There are 13 residues in the CDR3. Germline CDR1 and CDR2: LGHNT and FRNRAP. The sequence derives from a man younger than 45 in good health and CMV-seronegative. The chain employs TRBV12-5 and TRBJ2-5; TRBD2 agrees at 7 bases. The specimen sequenced was PBMCs. As DNA, the CDR3 is TGTGCTAGTCAAAGAGCGGGGCAAGAGACCCAGTACTTC. This gives the protein CASQRAGQETQYF.